Listed below are T cell receptor beta chains from one sample, sequenced in a study of T-cell reconstitution after alpha-beta-depleted transplantation in children. TCRdb reprocessed the PCR reads with MiXCR, giving one entry per CDR3 protein. The repertoire includes about 190,000 distinct CDR3 sequences, more than 6.5% of them detected once, and about 2.9% sits in the top ten. Specimen: PBMCs from the stem cell graft donor, collected from the stem cell graft. These receptors were obtained from a human donor who donated a stem cell graft to a child with Wiskott-Aldrich syndrome. CDR3s include the opening cysteine and the closing phenylalanine or tryptophan.

j_call,v_call,cdr3_aa
TRBJ2-7,TRBV6-5,CASSYSGVYEQYF
TRBJ2-5,TRBV11-2,CASSLSLGQMKETQYF
TRBJ2-5,TRBV5-1,CASSLSEGGFRETQYF
TRBJ2-3,TRBV7-2,CASSWAEASTDTQYF
TRBJ2-7,TRBV7-9,CASSLLAGELYEQYF
TRBJ1-1,TRBV11-2,CASSLQTPEAFF
TRBJ1-1,TRBV20-1,CSARDRGGTMNTEAFF
TRBJ1-4,TRBV29-1,CSSRDSGGEKLFF
TRBJ2-3,TRBV20-1,CSAQEGPDTQYF
TRBJ2-3,TRBV6-1,CASSPSLGGGTDTQYF